The next 2 T cell receptor beta chains were all read from a single sample in a study of shared clonotypes between healthy human individuals (dated by TCRdb to 2020 to 2022). Library creation used the immunoSEQ multiplex PCR assay. TCRdb mirrors the immuneACCESS table, restricted to in-frame sequences. Some clones are absent from its copies; in checked studies, under half trace to an unresolved V gene, and the reason for the others is unknown. The sample records roughly 1.5 million clones, about 98% of which are singletons. The ten most abundant clones make up about 0.42% of the sample. The source material was naive CD4+ T cells sorted from blood. Explained via the paper, the cell subset or site label denotes: CD45RA+ positively selected. These receptors all stem from a man between 25 and 39 years old in good health.

The gene calls are TRBV4-1 and TRBJ1-2; 7 positions agree with TRBD1. Germline CDR1 is MGHRA and CDR2 is YSYEKL. With V trimmed by 0 bases and J by 4 bases, 2 bases remained unmatched. The CDR3 extends over 14 amino acids. This CDR3 reads CASSQDPGGYGYTF. CDR3 bases: TGCGCCAGCAGCCAAGATCCAGGGGGCTATGGCTACACCTTC.

The J gene is TRBJ1-1, the V gene TRBV18; D perhaps matches TRBD1 (6 bases). Germline values: CDR1 KGHSH, CDR2 LQKENI. CDR3 length equals 15 residues. V dropped 0 bases and J dropped 1 base, with 9 bases sitting between them. CDR3: CASSPPGGRNTEAFF. CDR3 nucleotide sequence: TGTGCCAGCTCACCACCGGGGGGGCGGAACACTGAAGCTTTCTTT. The full variable domain, its missing parts supplied by reference TRBV18 and TRBJ1-1, is NAGVMQNPRHLVRRRGQEARLRCSPMKGHSHVYWYRQLPEEGLKFMVYLQKENIIDESGMPKERFSAEFPKEGPSILRIQQVVRGDSAAYFCASSPPGGRNTEAFFGQGTRLTVV.